This T cell receptor (beta chain) appears in the sequencing data of a study of blood T cell repertoires in COVID-19. Sequencing was performed with immunoSEQ multiplex PCR; in TCRdb, only in-frame clones are kept and a portion is missing. The sample lists 85,000 to 95,000 clones, approximately 86% occurring once. Per the germline V gene, CDR1 is SGHRS and CDR2 is YFSETQ. The CDR3 covers 15 residues. The V and J ends lost 2 bases and 3 bases, in that order; junction bases with no gene match: 5. The sequence was collected from a woman older than 75 with acute or convalescent COVID-19. Material: peripheral blood. The chain uses TRBV5-1 and TRBJ2-1; 7 bases are shared with TRBD2. The CDR3: CASSFEGGGYNEQFF. The CDR3 DNA reads TGCGCCAGCAGCTTTGAAGGCGGGGGCTACAATGAGCAGTTCTTC.